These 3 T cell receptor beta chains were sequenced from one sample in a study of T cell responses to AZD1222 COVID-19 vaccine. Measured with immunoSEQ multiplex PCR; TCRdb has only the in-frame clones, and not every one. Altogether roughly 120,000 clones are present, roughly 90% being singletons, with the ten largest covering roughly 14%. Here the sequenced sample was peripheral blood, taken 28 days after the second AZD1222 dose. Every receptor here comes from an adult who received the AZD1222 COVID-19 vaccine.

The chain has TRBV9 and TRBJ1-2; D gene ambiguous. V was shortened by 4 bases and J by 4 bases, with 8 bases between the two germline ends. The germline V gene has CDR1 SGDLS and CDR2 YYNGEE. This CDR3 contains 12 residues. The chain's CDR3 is CASSLGIYGYTF. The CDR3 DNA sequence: TGTGCCAGCAGCCTTGGGATCTATGGCTACACCTTC.

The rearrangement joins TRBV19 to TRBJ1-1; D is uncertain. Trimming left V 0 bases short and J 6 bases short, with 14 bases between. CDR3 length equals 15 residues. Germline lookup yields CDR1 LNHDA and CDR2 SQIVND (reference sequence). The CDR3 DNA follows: TGTGCCAGTAGTATAGAGGTCTCTAACACTGCTGAAGCTTTCTTT. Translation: CASSIEVSNTAEAFF.

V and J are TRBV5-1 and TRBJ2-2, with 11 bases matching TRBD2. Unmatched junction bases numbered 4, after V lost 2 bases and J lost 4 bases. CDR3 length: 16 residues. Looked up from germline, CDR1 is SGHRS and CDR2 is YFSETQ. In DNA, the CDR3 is TGCGCCAGCAGCTTCACTAGCGGGGGACCCACCGGGGAGCTGTTTTTT. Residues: CASSFTSGGPTGELFF.